The 31 T cell receptor beta chains in this list originate from one sample, sequenced in a study of regulatory T cells in long-lasting Graves disease. Through Arm-PCR of CDR3 regions and iRepertoire HTBI primers, TCR beta libraries were built. From the multiplex PCR reads, TCRdb called clonotypes with MiXCR, one entry per CDR3 protein. The sample holds over 350,000 distinct CDR3 sequences, approximately 15% seen once. As to time point: newly diagnosed GD, antithyroid drugs for less than 3 months. After RNA was extracted from PBMCs, the TCR library was made from it. These same data were also listed under a study on T cells in Graves' hyperthyroidism and ophthalmopathy.

The sequences come from peripheral blood mononuclear cells (PBMCs), collected at new diagnosis, from a patient treated with antithyroid drugs. The source of these receptors is a woman between 35 and 50 years old with Graves disease.

This clonotype was recorded a few times. This sequence joins TRBV7-9 and TRBJ2-3; possible D gene TRBD1, 6 bases. Germline values: CDR1 SEHNR, CDR2 FQNEAQ (reference sequence). The length of the CDR3 is 12 residues. V lost 5 bases, J lost 10 bases, and 13 bases lay in between. The CDR3 nucleotides are TGTGCCAGCAGCCCGGACCCAGGGGCGCAGTATTTT. Protein: CASSPDPGAQYF. Full variable domain (remainder filled in from reference TRBV7-9 and TRBJ2-3): DTGVSQNPRHKITKRGQNVTFRCDPISEHNRLYWYRQTLGQGPEFLTYFQNEAQLEKSRLLSDRFSAERPKGSFSTLEIQRTEQGDSAMYLCASSPDPGAQYFGPGTRLTVL.

This clonotype was found a few times. The chain links TRBV20-1 to TRBJ2-7, with D perhaps given as TRBD1 or TRBD2 (5 bases each). The CDR3 loop spans 12 amino acids. Germline V gene lookup returns CDR1 DFQATT and CDR2 SNEGSKA (reference sequence). The ends were cut back, 7 bases at V and 0 bases at J, with 10 bases in the middle. The CDR3 sequence: CSVGGGSYEQYF. CDR3 nucleotides: TGCAGTGTCGGTGGGGGCTCCTACGAGCAGTACTTC.

In this sample, this clonotype turned up a few times. The rearrangement joins TRBV3-1 to TRBJ2-5; TRBD2 aligns across 10 bases. V shed 1 base and J 0 bases; nucleotides not matched to a gene: 8. Per the germline V gene, CDR1 is LGHDT and CDR2 is YNNKEL (reference sequence). The CDR3 is 18 amino acids. The CDR3 loop is CASSQGLWTSGYQETQYF. In nucleotides, the CDR3 is TGTGCCAGCAGCCAAGGGCTCTGGACTAGCGGCTACCAAGAGACCCAGTACTTC.

Note on this clonotype: Without the conserved terminal phenylalanine or tryptophan, this CDR3 likely stems from a read error. CDR3 region: CASRLNLDSNQPQHL. For the CDR3, the DNA is TGTGCCAGTAGGTTGAACCTTGATAGCAATCAGCCCCAGCATCTT. This rearrangement joins TRBV19 to TRBJ1-5, with D unresolved. This CDR3 contains 15 residues. Per germline, CDR1 LNHDA and CDR2 SQIVND (reference sequence). Trimming cost V 6 bases and J 0 bases, with 12 bases left between them.

This clonotype was seen repeatedly, ten times or more. The chain links TRBV20-1 to TRBJ2-2, with 7 positions matching TRBD2. The V gene's germline CDR1 is DFQATT and CDR2 SNEGSKA (reference sequence). With 3 bases clipped from V and 3 bases from J, the junction kept 16 bases outside the gene matches. The CDR3 has 18 residues. The CDR3 DNA reads as TGCAGTGCTAGTTTCCCCTCTTCCTCCGCGGGAGACACCGGGGAGCTGTTTTTT. Its protein product is CSASFPSSSAGDTGELFF.

This clonotype was seen at least ten times. The chain carries TRBV12-3 or TRBV12-4 and TRBJ2-3; 7 bases are shared with TRBD2. The CDR3 is 14 amino acids. V shed 3 bases and J 1 base; nucleotides not matched to a gene: 1. The CDR3 spells CASSFTSGTDTQYF. The CDR3, as DNA: TGTGCCAGCAGTTTCACTAGCGGCACAGATACGCAGTATTTT.

This clonotype was found many times. The chain has TRBV6-5 and TRBJ2-7, with D perhaps matching TRBD2 (6 bases). Germline V gene data show CDR1 as MNHEY and CDR2 as SVGAGI. Trimming removed 0 bases at V and 1 base at J, with 10 bases between. There are 15 residues in the CDR3. This CDR3 is CASSYSRDVSYEQYF. Written as DNA, the CDR3 is TGTGCCAGCAGTTACTCGCGGGACGTTTCCTACGAGCAGTACTTC.

This clonotype was seen ten or more times. This chain joins TRBV6-1 and TRBJ2-7, with 9 bases matching TRBD2. The germline CDR1 and CDR2 sequences are MNHNS and SASEGT. The J segment lost 0 bases and the V segment lost 0 bases, leaving 15 bases of the junction unmatched. This CDR3 is 20 amino acids long. This CDR3 reads CASSEAYGTSSFLSSYEQYF. The DNA of the CDR3 is TGTGCCAGCAGTGAAGCGTACGGGACTAGCAGTTTTTTGAGCTCCTACGAGCAGTACTTC.

The rearrangement uses TRBV6-1 and TRBJ2-1; tentative D call: TRBD1 (5 bases). Germline V gene sequence: CDR1 MNHNS, CDR2 SASEGT. The CDR3 length is 17 residues. V was trimmed by 2 bases and J by 0 bases, leaving 14 bases between them. CDR3 bases: TGTGCCAGCAGTGAACCTGAGACAGATAGCTCCTACAATGAGCAGTTCTTC. Amino acids: CASSEPETDSSYNEQFF.

The V call is TRBV6-1, the J call TRBJ1-2, with D possibly TRBD1 on 5 matching bases. CDR1 MNHNS and CDR2 SASEGT come from the germline V gene. V was shortened by 5 bases and J by 1 base, with 14 bases between the two germline ends. This CDR3 is built from 15 residues. CDR3 loop: CASSPQRGDNYGYTF. The DNA for the CDR3 is TGTGCCAGCAGTCCTCAACGAGGGGATAACTATGGCTACACCTTC.

Many counts were recorded for this clonotype. The chain joins TRBV28 to TRBJ1-4; no clear D. The V end lost 10 bases, the J end lost 0 bases, and 15 bases lay between the germline ends. This CDR3 is built from 15 residues. CDR1 is MDHEN and CDR2 is SYDVKM in the germline V gene. As DNA, the CDR3 is TGTGCCACCAACCGTGGGTCAACAACTAATGAAAAACTGTTTTTT. It encodes CATNRGSTTNEKLFF.

The table lists this clonotype with many counts. The rearrangement uses TRBV11-2 and TRBJ2-1, with 8 bases matching TRBD2. Germline-derived CDR1 and CDR2 are SGHAT and FQNNGV. V dropped 0 bases and J dropped 0; count of bases not matched to a gene: 10. The CDR3 loop spans 19 amino acids. The CDR3 spells CASSLEGEVAGSSYNEQFF. The CDR3 region has the DNA TGTGCCAGCAGCTTAGAGGGTGAGGTAGCGGGGAGCTCCTACAATGAGCAGTTCTTC.

This clonotype was counted at least ten times. The CDR3 reads CASSSSPDTNSPLHF. CDR3 DNA sequence: TGTGCCAGCAGCTCGTCCCCGGACACTAATTCACCCCTCCACTTT. J is TRBJ1-6 and V is TRBV11-2, with D maybe TRBD1 (5 bases). The CDR3 has 15 residues. With 4 bases removed from V and 6 bases from J, the gap between germline ends came to 13 bases. Germline loops: CDR1 SGHAT, CDR2 FQNNGV.

This clonotype showed up many times. The J gene is TRBJ2-1, the V gene TRBV7-2, with 9 bases identical to TRBD2. Germline V lookup: CDR1 SGHTA, CDR2 FQGNSA. The junction had 6 bases not matched to a gene; V was cut back by 7 bases and J by 8 bases. CDR3 length: 13 amino acids. The DNA for the CDR3 is TGTGCCAGCAAGAGCGGGAGGATCGATGAGCAGTTCTTC. This sequence encodes CASKSGRIDEQFF.

The chain recombines TRBV19 with TRBJ1-5, with a tentative D call TRBD1 (5 bases). Germline CDR1 and CDR2: LNHDA and SQIVND (reference sequence). The V end was cut by 3 bases, the J end by 4 bases, with 16 bases between. There are 16 residues in the CDR3. CDR3 sequence reads: CASSITLGEGNQPQHF. The CDR3 DNA sequence: TGTGCCAGTAGTATTACTCTGGGGGAGGGAAATCAGCCCCAGCATTTT.

Notes on this clonotype: A much more abundant neighbour one base away suggests this may be a read error. The V gene is TRBV24-1, the J gene TRBJ1-1; D is ambiguous. The CDR3 is made up of 13 amino acids. Germline values: CDR1 KGHDR, CDR2 SFDVKD. The DNA of the CDR3 is TGTACCACCAGTGACCCCCAGGCTACTGAAGCTTTCTTT. Translation: CTTSDPQATEAFF.

This clonotype has a count of ten or more. This chain connects TRBV28 to TRBJ1-5; D is uncertain. This CDR3 contains 13 residues. Trimming removed 3 bases from V and 0 bases from J, with 3 bases in between. Germline CDR1 MDHEN, CDR2 SYDVKM. For the CDR3, the DNA is TGTGCCAGCAGTTTTGTTAGCAATCAGCCCCAGCATTTT. As protein: CASSFVSNQPQHF.

This clonotype was seen ten or more times. CDR3 nucleotide sequence: TGTGCCAGCAGCATAAGACAGGGGTTCCAAGAGACCCAGTACTTC. As protein: CASSIRQGFQETQYF. J is TRBJ2-5 and V is TRBV13, with TRBD1 identical over 8 bases. Germline lookup yields CDR1 PRHDT and CDR2 FYEKMQ (reference sequence). V lost 5 bases, J lost 1 base, and 6 bases stayed unmatched. The CDR3 totals 15 residues.

Many counts were recorded for this clonotype. CDR3 sequence reads: CASCDGSSYEQYF. CDR3 DNA: TGTGCCAGCTGTGACGGGAGCTCCTACGAGCAGTACTTC. The J gene is TRBJ2-7, the V gene TRBV18, with D perhaps TRBD2 (6 bases). Germline CDR1 KGHSH, CDR2 LQKENI. The CDR3 spans 13 residues. Deletions cut 7 bases from V and 0 bases from J, with 10 bases between.

This clonotype was detected many times. V gene TRBV27 combines with J gene TRBJ2-1; 14 nucleotides align to TRBD2. Germline CDR1 MNHEY, CDR2 SMNVEV (reference sequence). V gave up 7 bases and J gave up 5 bases; unmatched junction bases: 16. The CDR3 totals 19 residues. CDR3 DNA sequence: TGTGCCAGCACCAGGGCCGGACTAGCGGGAGGCTCTTCCGACAATGAGCAGTTCTTC. As protein: CASTRAGLAGGSSDNEQFF.

This clonotype occurred many times. V usage is TRBV2 and J usage is TRBJ2-1; 9 nucleotides align to TRBD2. CDR3 length equals 14 residues. V dropped 4 bases and J dropped 4; count of bases not matched to a gene: 2. Germline CDR1 is SNHLY and CDR2 is FYNNEI. This CDR3 reads CASSGLADYNEQFF. CDR3 bases: TGTGCCAGCAGTGGACTAGCGGATTACAATGAGCAGTTCTTC.

This clonotype was counted between two and nine times. The CDR3 DNA reads TGTGCCAGTAAAAGGACAGGGGAGAACTATGGCTACACCTTC. Its protein is CASKRTGENYGYTF. V gene TRBV19 combines with J gene TRBJ1-2; TRBD1 agrees at 9 bases. The CDR3 is 14 amino acids. The V gene end was trimmed by 7 bases and the J gene end by 2 bases; junction bases not matched to a gene: 5. Germline CDR1 is LNHDA and CDR2 is SQIVND (reference sequence).

This clonotype was observed at least ten times. The chain links TRBV28 to TRBJ1-2, with TRBD1 identical over 7 bases. The CDR3 spans 14 residues. Germline V gene data show CDR1 as MDHEN and CDR2 as SYDVKM. V lost 2 bases to trimming and J lost 6 bases; unmatched junction nucleotides: 6. In DNA, the CDR3 is TGTGCCAGCAGTTTAGGGGCAGGGGGAGATGGCTACACCTTC. This sequence encodes CASSLGAGGDGYTF.

This clonotype has at least ten counts. V usage is TRBV12-3 or TRBV12-4 and J usage is TRBJ2-3; D is undetermined. V was cut by 3 bases and J by 2 bases, with 6 bases left in between. There are 13 residues in the CDR3. The chain's CDR3 is CASSFAVTDTQYF. CDR3 DNA: TGTGCCAGCAGTTTTGCCGTCACAGATACGCAGTATTTT.

In this sample, this clonotype turned up many times. In DNA, the CDR3 is TGTGCCACCAGTGGTGAGGGATCCACAGATACGCAGTATTTT. It translates to CATSGEGSTDTQYF. The chain uses TRBV24-1 and TRBJ2-3; weak D call: TRBD2 (5 bases). Germline V gives CDR1 KGHDR, CDR2 SFDVKD. The CDR3 covers 14 residues. With 5 bases removed from V and 2 bases from J, the gap between germline ends came to 10 bases.

This clonotype has ten or more counts. The chain couples TRBV18 to TRBJ1-4; D possibly corresponds to TRBD1 (6 bases). CDR3 length equals 15 residues. Trimming pared 6 bases from V and 5 bases from J, leaving 16 bases between. Germline V lookup: CDR1 KGHSH, CDR2 LQKENI. The CDR3 nucleotides read TGTGCCAGCTCCGAAAGGCAGGGGCAGAATGAAAAACTGTTTTTT. Translating gives CASSERQGQNEKLFF.

This clonotype occurred many times. Since a much larger clone is just one base distant, this may be a read error. V gene TRBV27 combines with J gene TRBJ2-5; 7 bases are a match to TRBD1. V lost 4 bases to trimming and J lost 2 bases; unmatched junction nucleotides: 4. This CDR3 has 14 amino acids. The germline gives CDR1 MNHEY, CDR2 SMNVEV (reference sequence). CDR3 bases: TGTGCCAGCAGTTCAACAGGGGAACAAGAGACCCAGTACTTC. Translation gives CASSSTGEQETQYF.

This clonotype has at least ten counts. This chain links TRBV2 with TRBJ2-7; TRBD1 or TRBD2 may be the D gene (6 bases each). The CDR3 spans 17 residues. V lost 4 bases to trimming and J lost 2 bases, with 21 bases between them. CDR1 and CDR2 (germline): SNHLY, FYNNEI. CDR3 region: CASSGSGKGGSAYEQYF. CDR3 coding DNA: TGTGCCAGCAGTGGTTCAGGCAAAGGGGGGAGCGCCTACGAGCAGTACTTC.

The sample holds many counts of this clonotype. This chain connects TRBV28 to TRBJ1-5; no reliable D call. The ends were cut back, 7 bases at V and 3 bases at J, with 13 bases in the middle. From germline, CDR1 is MDHEN and CDR2 SYDVKM. The CDR3 length is 14 residues. The CDR3 loop reads CASTLSRDNQPQHF. In DNA form, the CDR3 reads TGTGCCAGCACCCTATCCAGAGACAATCAGCCCCAGCATTTT.

The table lists this clonotype with a few counts. V and J are TRBV19 and TRBJ2-1, with a weak D call TRBD2 (6 bases). The length of the CDR3 is 15 residues. Trimming removed 7 bases at V and 7 bases at J, with 20 bases between. The germline gives CDR1 LNHDA, CDR2 SQIVND (reference sequence). CDR3 nucleotides: TGTGCCAGTATGGAAACGGGAGTGAGAACGAATGAGCAGTTCTTC. Protein sequence: CASMETGVRTNEQFF. Filled out from reference TRBV19 and TRBJ2-1, the complete variable domain reads DGGITQSPKYLFRKEGQNVTLSCEQNLNHDAMYWYRQDPGQGLRLIYYSQIVNDFQKGDIAEGYSVSREKKESFPLTVTSAQKNPTAFYLCASMETGVRTNEQFFGPGTRLTVL.

This clonotype was seen only a few times. V and J are TRBV5-1 and TRBJ1-2; TRBD1 is a possible D gene (5 bases). The CDR3 spans 15 residues. V lost 0 bases and J 5 bases, leaving 14 bases between the germline ends. Germline V gene data show CDR1 as SGHRS and CDR2 as YFSETQ. The CDR3 DNA is TGCGCCAGCAGCTTGGAAGGGACCCCCGGATATGGCTACACCTTC. Protein product: CASSLEGTPGYGYTF.